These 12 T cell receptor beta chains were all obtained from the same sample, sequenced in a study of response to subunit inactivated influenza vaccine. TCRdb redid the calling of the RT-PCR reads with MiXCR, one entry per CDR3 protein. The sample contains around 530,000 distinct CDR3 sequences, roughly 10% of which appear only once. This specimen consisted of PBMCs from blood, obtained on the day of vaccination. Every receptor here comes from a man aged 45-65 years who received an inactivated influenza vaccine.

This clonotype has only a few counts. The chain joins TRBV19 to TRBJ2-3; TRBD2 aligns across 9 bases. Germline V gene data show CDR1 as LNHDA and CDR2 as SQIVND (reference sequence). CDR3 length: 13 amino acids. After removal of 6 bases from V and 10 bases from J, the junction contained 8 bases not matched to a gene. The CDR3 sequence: CASSASSGVSQYF. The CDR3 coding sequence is TGTGCCAGTAGCGCCTCTAGCGGGGTGTCGCAGTATTTT.

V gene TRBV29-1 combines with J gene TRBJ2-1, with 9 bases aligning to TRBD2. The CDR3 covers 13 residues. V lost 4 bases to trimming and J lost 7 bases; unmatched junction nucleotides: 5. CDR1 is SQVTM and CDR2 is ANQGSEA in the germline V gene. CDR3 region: CSVASGISNEQFF. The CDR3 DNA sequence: TGCAGCGTTGCTAGCGGGATAAGTAATGAGCAGTTCTTC.

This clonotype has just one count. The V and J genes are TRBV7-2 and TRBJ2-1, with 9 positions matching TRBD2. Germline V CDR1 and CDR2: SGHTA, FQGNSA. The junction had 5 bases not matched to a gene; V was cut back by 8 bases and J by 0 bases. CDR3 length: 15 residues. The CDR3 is CASGSGSISYNEQFF. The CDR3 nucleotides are TGTGCCAGCGGTAGCGGGAGTATCTCCTACAATGAGCAGTTCTTC.

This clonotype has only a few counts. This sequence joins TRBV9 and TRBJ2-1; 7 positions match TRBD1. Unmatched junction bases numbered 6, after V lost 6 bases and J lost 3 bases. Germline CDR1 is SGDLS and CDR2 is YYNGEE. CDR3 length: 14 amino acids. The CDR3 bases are TGTGCCAGCAACGACCGGGACAGCTACAATGAGCAGTTCTTC. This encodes CASNDRDSYNEQFF. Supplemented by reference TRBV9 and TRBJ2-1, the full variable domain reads DSGVTQTPKHLITATGQRVTLRCSPRSGDLSVYWYQQSLDQGLQFLIQYYNGEERAKGNILERFSAQQFPDLHSELNLSSLELGDSALYFCASNDRDSYNEQFFGPGTRLTVL.

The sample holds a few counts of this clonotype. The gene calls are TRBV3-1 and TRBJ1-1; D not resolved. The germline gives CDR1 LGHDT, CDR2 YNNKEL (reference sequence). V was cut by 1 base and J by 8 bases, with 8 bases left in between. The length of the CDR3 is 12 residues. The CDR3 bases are TGTGCCAGCAGCCAAGCCGGCAGAGAAGCTTTCTTT. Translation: CASSQAGREAFF.

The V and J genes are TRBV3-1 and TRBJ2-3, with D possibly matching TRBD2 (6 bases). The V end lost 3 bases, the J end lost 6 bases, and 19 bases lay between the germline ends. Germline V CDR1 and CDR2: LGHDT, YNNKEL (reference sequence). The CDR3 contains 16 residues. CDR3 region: CASSQKGSGRSDTQYF. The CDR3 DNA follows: TGTGCCAGCAGCCAGAAAGGGAGCGGGCGTTCGGATACGCAGTATTTT.

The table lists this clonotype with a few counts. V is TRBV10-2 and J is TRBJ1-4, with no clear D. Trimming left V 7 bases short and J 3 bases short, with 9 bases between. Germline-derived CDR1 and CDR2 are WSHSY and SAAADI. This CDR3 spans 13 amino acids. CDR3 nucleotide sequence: TGCGCCAGCACTATCAGTTCTAATGAAAAACTGTTTTTT. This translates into CASTISSNEKLFF.

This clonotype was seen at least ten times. The CDR3 here is CASSLGLAGGGEQFF. The CDR3 DNA is TGCGCCAGCAGCCTGGGACTAGCGGGGGGAGGTGAGCAGTTCTTC. The chain has TRBV4-3 and TRBJ2-1, with TRBD2 matching over 15 bases. Losses at the gene ends were 4 bases for V and 9 bases for J; bases not matched to a gene: 4. Germline lookup yields CDR1 LGHNA and CDR2 YSLEER. The CDR3 runs to 15 residues.

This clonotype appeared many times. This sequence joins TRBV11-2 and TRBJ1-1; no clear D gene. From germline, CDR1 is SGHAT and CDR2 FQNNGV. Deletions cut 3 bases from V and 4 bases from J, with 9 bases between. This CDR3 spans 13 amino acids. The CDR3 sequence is CASSFRMGTEAFF. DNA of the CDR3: TGTGCCAGCAGCTTTAGGATGGGCACTGAAGCTTTCTTT.

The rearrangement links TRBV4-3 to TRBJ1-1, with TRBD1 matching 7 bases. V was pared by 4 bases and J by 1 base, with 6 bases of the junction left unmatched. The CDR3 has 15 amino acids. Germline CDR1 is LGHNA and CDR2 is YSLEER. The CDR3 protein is CASSLRTGQNTEAFF. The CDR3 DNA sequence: TGCGCCAGCAGCCTCCGGACAGGACAGAACACTGAAGCTTTCTTT.

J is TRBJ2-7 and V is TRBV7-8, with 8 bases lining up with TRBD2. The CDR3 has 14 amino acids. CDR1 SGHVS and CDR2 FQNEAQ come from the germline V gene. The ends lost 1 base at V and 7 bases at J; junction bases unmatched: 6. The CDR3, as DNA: TGTGCCAGCAGCTTAGTAAAGGGACTAGAAGAGCAGTACTTC. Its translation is CASSLVKGLEEQYF.

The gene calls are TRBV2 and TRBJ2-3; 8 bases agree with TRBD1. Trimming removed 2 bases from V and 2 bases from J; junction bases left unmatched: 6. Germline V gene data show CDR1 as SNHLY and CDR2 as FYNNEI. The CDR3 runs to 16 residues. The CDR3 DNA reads TGTGCCAGCAGTGAACCCCCGACAGGGGTCACAGATACGCAGTATTTT. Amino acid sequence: CASSEPPTGVTDTQYF.